This TCR beta chain was identified during a study of blood T cell repertoires in COVID-19. This clone was observed a few times. Repertoires were generated with immunoSEQ multiplex PCR, while TCRdb's copy carries only in-frame clones and drops some. The data contain under 200,000 clones, more than 70% of them seen just once; the ten biggest clones take up 5% to 7%. The V end was cut by 4 bases, the J end by 1 base, with 11 bases between. Per the germline V gene, CDR1 is LNHDA and CDR2 is SQIVND (reference sequence). The CDR3 is made up of 15 amino acids. The chain links TRBV19 to TRBJ1-5; perhaps TRBD1 as D (5 bases). Sequenced input: PBMCs or T cells enriched from blood (not recorded which). This receptor was obtained from a man aged 40-50 years with acute COVID-19. The CDR3 is CASSTQGLSNQPQHF. As DNA, the CDR3 is TGTGCCAGTAGTACGCAGGGTTTAAGCAATCAGCCCCAGCATTTT.